These T cell receptor beta chains were read from a single sample in a study of control samples from healthy donors and cancer patients. Method: immunoSEQ multiplex PCR; TCRdb's copy keeps in-frame clones and lacks some. The sample includes some 76,000 clones, nearly 90% seen only once; the top ten take over 15%. The sequencing sample was made of PBMCs. The receptors shown here come from a man between 60 and 75 years old with lung cancer. The CDR3 runs from the conserved cysteine through the conserved F or W.

V gene	J gene	CDR3 length	CDR3 protein
TRBV29-1	TRBJ1-1	11	CSVEMNTEAFF
TRBV9	TRBJ1-6	15	CASSATWSVDSPLHF
TRBV19	TRBJ1-1	16	CASSIGTGLMNTEAFF
TRBV6-6	TRBJ2-2	13	CASSAANTGELFF
TRBV7-9	TRBJ1-1	14	CASSYPWENTEAFF
TRBV7-9	TRBJ1-6	15	CASSWTGGDNSPLHF
TRBV27	TRBJ2-7	15	CASSLLTGLSYEQYF
TRBV27	TRBJ1-2	13	CASSLGQGLGYTF
TRBV6-1	TRBJ1-1	14	CASSYNGGNTEAFF
TRBV7-2	TRBJ2-1	12	CASSLGNNEQFF
TRBV5-1	TRBJ1-1	16	CASSVGLGGLGTEAFF
TRBV3-1/TRBV3-2	TRBJ2-7	14	CASSPWDSLYEQYF
TRBV30	TRBJ1-5	13	CAWSRESNQPQHF
TRBV6-5	TRBJ1-1	16	CASSYGTLTGNTEAFF
TRBV11-2	TRBJ2-6	19	CASSKQVEGRWTGANVLTF
TRBV3-1/TRBV3-2	TRBJ2-3	17	CASSQRGRWTSTDTQYF
TRBV10-3	TRBJ1-1	15	CAISDNDRGGTEAFF
TRBV7-9	TRBJ2-1	10	CASSYNEQFF
TRBV9	TRBJ2-2	17	CASSVVAGGQVPGELFF
TRBV19	TRBJ1-2	14	CASRDRGQGGGYTF
TRBV5-1	TRBJ1-5	14	CASSLGGPNQPQHF
TRBV10-3	TRBJ1-2	14	CAISESGANYGYTF
TRBV3-1/TRBV3-2	TRBJ2-3	16	CASSQAGASSTDTQYF
TRBV7-9	TRBJ1-2	15	CASSFGSGPNYGYTF
TRBV6-6	TRBJ2-7	15	CASSYSGTRTYEQYF
TRBV2	TRBJ1-2	15	CASRSSGGVGYGYTF
TRBV9	TRBJ2-3	16	CASSASSASFTDTQYF
TRBV7-3	TRBJ2-2	14	CASSLDPNTGELFF
TRBV7-6	TRBJ1-6	14	CASSFSLGNSPLHF
TRBV5-1	TRBJ1-5	14	CASSSGPNGQPQHF
TRBV30	TRBJ2-3	15	CAWSPSGAKTDTQYF
TRBV27	TRBJ2-5	14	CASSPAGGLETQYF
TRBV12-3/TRBV12-4	TRBJ2-6	13	CASSLATVNVLTF
TRBV6-1	TRBJ2-2	16	CASSGTSGEYTGELFF
TRBV9	TRBJ1-1	13	CASSADRATEAFF
TRBV4-2	TRBJ1-2	14	CASSPDRVGDGYTF
TRBV6-5	TRBJ1-1	12	CASAGRGSEAFF
TRBV10-3	TRBJ1-4	14	CAISGGQGNEKLFF
TRBV5-1	TRBJ2-5	16	CASSLSGRGQGETQYF
TRBV6-5	TRBJ1-5	14	CASLEFYSNQPQHF
TRBV7-2	TRBJ2-3	13	CASKDYLSDTQYF
TRBV20-1	TRBJ1-5	11	CSARDIFYEHF
TRBV24-1	TRBJ1-2	13	CATSEVTGVGYTF
TRBV30	TRBJ1-1	13	CAWSVVRNTEAFF
TRBV18	TRBJ2-5	13	CASSPTSEETQYF
TRBV6-5	TRBJ2-2	15	CASSFERTNTGELFF
TRBV6-4	TRBJ2-1	16	CASSEGSSGTNNEQFF
TRBV6-5	TRBJ1-2	11	CASSTDHGYTF
TRBV2	TRBJ1-2	13	CASRGDGNYGYTF
TRBV9	TRBJ1-2	14	CASADRGQDYGYTF
TRBV5-8	TRBJ1-4	16	CASSLGLGQGGEKLFF
TRBV5-8	TRBJ1-2	12	CASSFTHYGYTF
TRBV2	TRBJ2-4	15	CASSEWVSLKNIQYF